The present T cell receptor (beta chain) was sequenced within a study of cytomegalovirus exposure and HLA in healthy donors. Points from the study as a whole: The tendency of first-cohort TCR clusters to co-occur in the 100 to 150 validation repertoires was identified by a subsequent analysis. It was reported that the classifier diagnosed cytomegalovirus status with high specificity and sensitivity in both the original and validation cohorts. Investigators reported 150 to 200 TCR beta chains as tied to cytomegalovirus.

Profiling relied on immunoSEQ multiplex PCR, and the TCRdb table lists in-frame clones only, not all of them. The data hold 150,000 to 200,000 clones, with 75% to 95% observed a single time. The study drew the donors from its roughly 130-subject validation cohort, separate from the approximately 670-subject first cohort. About this clone itself: As yet, its antigen is unknown.

V shed 5 bases and J shed 12 bases, with 17 bases lying between them. Germline V gene lookup returns CDR1 MNHEY and CDR2 SVGAGI. This CDR3 comprises 13 residues. The chain links TRBV6-5 to TRBJ2-1; no definite D call. The TCR sequence derives from a woman younger than 30 in good health and CMV-seropositive. Sample: PBMCs. This chain's CDR3 is CASSNTVASGQFF. The CDR3 coding sequence is TGTGCCAGCAGTAATACGGTTGCCTCGGGGCAGTTCTTC.